The 12 T cell receptor beta chains listed next were all sequenced from one sample in a study of T cells in Graves' hyperthyroidism and ophthalmopathy. Amplified TCR beta CDR3 regions derived from RNA transcripts. First-round RT-PCR of the TCR CDR3 relied on the HTBI primer set. TCRdb reprocessed the multiplex PCR reads via MiXCR and lists one record per CDR3 protein. The sample has around 250,000 distinct CDR3 sequences; about 15% are singletons. Sample: blood. The source is a woman aged 40 to 50 with Graves' hyperthyroidism that later progressed to Graves' ophthalmopathy.

This clonotype was seen only a few times. The chain links TRBV12-3 or TRBV12-4 to TRBJ2-3, with 8 bases aligning to TRBD2. This CDR3 spans 15 amino acids. The ends lost 3 bases at V and 9 bases at J; junction bases unmatched: 11. The CDR3 loop is CASSFGRREERTQYF. The CDR3 DNA is TGTGCCAGCAGTTTCGGTCGGCGGGAGGAGAGAACGCAGTATTTT.

This clonotype was found many times. The V and J genes are TRBV2 and TRBJ2-3, with D possibly TRBD1 on 6 matching bases. The CDR3 is made up of 13 amino acids. Germline CDR1 is SNHLY and CDR2 is FYNNEI. Trimming took off 6 bases at V and 1 base at J, with 8 bases between the two ends. The CDR3 sequence is CASRAGGTDTQYF. The CDR3 DNA reads as TGTGCCAGCAGGGCAGGGGGCACAGATACGCAGTATTTT.

This clonotype was seen a few times. A read error is possible here, since a much larger clone lies one base away. The chain joins TRBV18 to TRBJ1-5, with D perhaps matching TRBD1 (6 bases). CDR1 and CDR2 (germline): KGHSH, LQKENI. Trimming took off 6 bases at V and 5 bases at J, with 14 bases between the two ends. The CDR3 covers 14 residues. This CDR3 is CASSLSGVYQPQHF. In nucleotides, the CDR3 is TGTGCCAGCTCCCTGTCAGGGGTTTATCAGCCCCAGCATTTT.

This clonotype was seen a single time. A much larger clone sits a single nucleotide away, making a read error possible. This sequence joins TRBV7-9 and TRBJ1-4, with D perhaps matching TRBD1 (6 bases). Germline V gene lookup returns CDR1 SEHNR and CDR2 FQNEAQ (reference sequence). The CDR3 has 16 amino acids. V dropped 0 bases and J dropped 3 bases, with 11 bases sitting between them. This CDR3 is CASSLATGPANEKLFF. In DNA form, the CDR3 reads TGTGCCAGCAGCTTAGCCACAGGGCCTGCTAATGAAAAACTGTTTTTT.

This clonotype was detected ten times or more. The chain combines TRBV28 with TRBJ2-1; D is possibly TRBD2 (5 bases). The V end was cut by 4 bases, the J end by 12 bases, with 16 bases between. This CDR3 has 13 amino acids. Germline loops: CDR1 MDHEN, CDR2 SYDVKM. The CDR3 DNA reads as TGTGCCAGCAGTTCGAACTCCCGGGATGGGCAGTTCTTC. Protein product: CASSSNSRDGQFF.

The V and J genes are TRBV5-5 and TRBJ1-5; 7 bases match TRBD1. Per germline, CDR1 SGHKS and CDR2 YYEKEE (reference sequence). Trimming at V came to 5 bases and at J to 2 bases, leaving 7 bases not matched to a gene. The CDR3 runs 15 residues. CDR3 protein: CASSKGANGNQPQHF. The CDR3 DNA is TGTGCCAGCAGTAAGGGGGCGAACGGCAATCAGCCCCAGCATTTT.

Ten or more counts support this clonotype. The CDR3 reads CASSLTVSHEQYF. As DNA, the CDR3 is TGTGCCAGCAGCTTGACAGTTTCCCACGAGCAGTACTTC. The chain links TRBV5-5 to TRBJ2-7; no clear D gene. CDR1 and CDR2 (germline): SGHKS, YYEKEE (reference sequence). The CDR3 loop spans 13 amino acids. The ends were cut back, 1 base at V and 5 bases at J, with 10 bases in the middle.

A note on this clonotype: This CDR3 fails to terminate in the conserved phenylalanine or tryptophan, so it likely reflects a read error. V and J are TRBV24-1 and TRBJ1-5, with no clear D. This CDR3 contains 15 residues. The germline V and J ends were trimmed by 7 bases and 0 bases, with 12 bases remaining between them. The germline V gene encodes CDR1 KGHDR and CDR2 SFDVKD. Here the CDR3 reads CATSPSANSNQPQHY. CDR3 DNA: TGTGCCACCAGCCCGAGCGCAAATAGCAATCAGCCCCAGCATTAT.

V gene TRBV12-3 or TRBV12-4 combines with J gene TRBJ2-1, with a tentative D call TRBD2 (5 bases). Between the trimmed V and J ends, which lost 6 bases and 5 bases, there was a span of 20 bases. This CDR3 has 16 amino acids. The CDR3 loop is CASSPGQEVGHNEQFF. CDR3 in DNA: TGTGCCAGCAGCCCCGGTCAGGAGGTGGGCCACAATGAGCAGTTCTTC.

This clonotype was detected only a few times. Germline and junction disagree at one end, which may indicate a read error. The V gene is TRBV14, the J gene TRBJ2-1; D not certain. The CDR3 covers 17 residues. Germline lookup yields CDR1 SGHDN and CDR2 FVKESK. This chain's CDR3 is CTSSQTAATGSYNEQFF. CDR3 DNA sequence: TGTACCAGCAGCCAGACGGCGGCGACCGGCTCCTACAATGAGCAGTTCTTC.

This clonotype came up a few times. In DNA form, the CDR3 reads TGTGCCACCAGCAGAGATACGGGAGGGTACAATGAGCAGTTCTTC. It codes for CATSRDTGGYNEQFF. V gene TRBV15 combines with J gene TRBJ2-1; TRBD2 agrees at 8 bases. Germline lookup yields CDR1 LNHNV and CDR2 YYDKDF (reference sequence). This CDR3 has 15 residues. Unmatched junction bases numbered 2, after V lost 0 bases and J lost 4 bases.

Of note for this clonotype: One junction end does not reproduce the germline sequence, and a read error may be involved. The chain employs TRBV19 and TRBJ2-3, with 7 bases lining up with TRBD2. Germline V gene data show CDR1 as LNHDA and CDR2 as SQIVND (reference sequence). This CDR3 region has 14 residues. CDR3 DNA: TGTGCCAGTTCCAGCGGGGTTAGCAGAGATACGCAGTATTTT. Protein sequence: CASSSGVSRDTQYF.